This passage covers 25 T cell receptor beta chains from one sample sequenced in a study of T cell clonality in common variable immunodeficiency. Profiled with immunoSEQ multiplex PCR; TCRdb holds only in-frame clones, not every one. The table lists 45,000 to 55,000 clones, no singletons, with about 5.5% in the top ten. The specimen was peripheral blood mononuclear cells. These receptors were collected from a person aged 18 to 70 in good health.

This clone showed up many times. This CDR3 is CASSPQGEDTQYF. Incomplete CDR3 DNA: TGTGCCAGCAGTCCACAGGGGGAAGATACG. The genes are TRBV13 and TRBJ2-3; TRBD1 matches 8 bases. The read halts 3 residues ahead of the CDR3 end, with the missing end drawn from the germline J gene. V shed 6 bases, J shed 5 bases, and the junction held 4 bases outside the gene matches. The CDR3 runs to 13 residues. Germline CDR1 reads PRHDT; CDR2 reads FYEKMQ (reference sequence).

This clone has ten or more counts. The read is 3 residues too short to cover the CDR3 end, so that end is filled in from the germline J gene. This sequence joins TRBV6-2 or TRBV6-3 and TRBJ2-1; either TRBD1 or TRBD2 may fit D (5 bases each). CDR3 size: 16 residues. V was pared by 3 bases and J by 5 bases, with 17 bases between. Per germline, CDR1 MNHEY and CDR2 SVGEGT. Incomplete CDR3 DNA: TGTGCCAGCAGTTATGTCTCGGGAAGGGGTAACAATGAG. Translated, it gives CASSYVSGRGNNE. The full CDR3 sequence reads CASSYVSGRGNNEQFF.

This clone was observed a few times. From the germline J gene comes the end of the CDR3, since the read stops 3 residues before it. V and J are TRBV11-2 and TRBJ2-7; D remains unclear. Deletions cut 1 base from V and 2 bases from J, with 6 bases between. CDR3 length equals 13 residues. Germline CDR1 is SGHAT and CDR2 is FQNNGV. CDR3 DNA, as far as it was read: TGTGCCAGCAGCTTAGCAAGGGCCTACGAG. Its translation is CASSLARAYE. In full, the CDR3 reads CASSLARAYEQYF. Drawing the rest from reference TRBV11-2 and TRBJ2-7, the complete variable domain is EAGVAQSPRYKIIEKRQSVAFWCNPISGHATLYWYQQILGQGPKLLIQFQNNGVVDDSQLPKDRFSAERLKGVDSTLKIQPAKLEDSAVYLCASSLARAYEQYFGPGTRLTVT.

This clone has ten or more counts. The read terminates 3 residues before the CDR3 end, so the remaining end is supplied by the germline J gene. The rearrangement joins TRBV20-1 to TRBJ2-5, with 9 bases matching TRBD1. Germline V lookup: CDR1 DFQATT, CDR2 SNEGSKA (reference sequence). This CDR3 has 13 residues. Losses at the gene ends were 6 bases for V and 4 bases for J; bases not matched to a gene: 6. CDR3 sequence: CSARQGVGETQYF. CDR3 DNA, as far as it was read: TGCAGTGCCAGACAGGGGGTTGGAGAGACC.

This clone has a count of ten or more. The read ends 3 residues early relative to the CDR3; the germline J gene fills the gap. The gene calls are TRBV11-2 and TRBJ2-5, with D maybe TRBD2 (5 bases). From germline, CDR1 is SGHAT and CDR2 FQNNGV. This CDR3 is built from 13 residues. V was cut by 0 bases and J by 3 bases, with 5 bases left in between. The sequenced CDR3 bases are TGTGCCAGCAGCTTAGACGGGGAAGAGACC. As protein: CASSLDGEET. The CDR3 in its entirety is CASSLDGEETQYF.

This clone was observed at least ten times. The read ends 3 residues before the CDR3 terminus; that terminus is restored from the germline J gene. The chain has TRBV7-3 and TRBJ2-1; 8 bases align to TRBD2. V lost 1 base and J lost 2; bases outside the gene matches: 4. There are 16 residues in the CDR3. CDR1 SGHTA and CDR2 FQGTGA come from the germline V gene. CDR3 in amino acids: CASSLIGTSTYNEQFF. CDR3 DNA, as far as it was read: TGTGCCAGCAGCTTAATTGGGACTAGTACCTACAATGAG.

This clone has at least ten counts. The read halts 3 residues ahead of the CDR3 end, with the missing end drawn from the germline J gene. This sequence joins TRBV30 and TRBJ2-1, with 9 bases that match TRBD2. J was trimmed by 9 bases and V by 3 bases; bases with no gene match: 3. CDR1 and CDR2 (germline): GTSNPN, SVGIG (reference sequence). This CDR3 region has 12 residues. The sequenced part of the CDR3 DNA is TGTGCCTGGAGACTAGCGGGTCTTGAG. It translates to CAWRLAGLE. The whole CDR3 is CAWRLAGLEQFF.

This clone has ten or more counts. The read terminates 3 residues before the CDR3 end, so the remaining end is supplied by the germline J gene. The chain carries TRBV27 and TRBJ2-1, with D perhaps matching TRBD1 (5 bases). V lost 3 bases and J lost 7, with 13 bases in between. This CDR3 has 14 amino acids. The germline CDR1 and CDR2 sequences are MNHEY and SMNVEV (reference sequence). The sequenced CDR3 bases are TGTGCCAGCAGTTTCACCAGGGAAGGGAATGAG. It specifies CASSFTREGNE. From start to end, the CDR3 is CASSFTREGNEQFF.

At least ten counts were recorded for this clone. The CDR3 is cut off 3 residues early in the read; its end comes from the germline J gene. The V gene is TRBV20-1, the J gene TRBJ1-4; tentative D call: TRBD1 (6 bases). CDR1 and CDR2 from the germline V gene are DFQATT and SNEGSKA (reference sequence). This CDR3 has 12 residues. The V end lost 7 bases, the J end lost 8 bases, and 14 bases lay between the germline ends. The CDR3 bases that were read are TGCAGTGTCCCGCCCAGGGGCGAAAAA. Its protein is CSVPPRGEK. The whole CDR3 protein is CSVPPRGEKLFF.

Ten or more counts support this clone. The read terminates 3 residues ahead of where the CDR3 ends, so the germline J gene completes it. J is TRBJ2-7 and V is TRBV6-4; D is ambiguous. V lost 2 bases, J lost 5 bases, and 13 bases lay in between. The CDR3 contains 14 residues. Germline assignment: CDR1 MRHNA and CDR2 SNTAGT. The sequenced part of the CDR3 DNA is TGTGCCAGCAGTGACAGGGTTACTTGGAACGAG. Its translation: CASSDRVTWNE. The entire CDR3 reads CASSDRVTWNEQYF.

About this clone: From the germline J gene comes the end of the CDR3, since the read stops 3 residues before it. The chain uses TRBV11-2 and TRBJ2-7; D remains ambiguous. Looked up from germline, CDR1 is SGHAT and CDR2 is FQNNGV. V was cut by 0 bases and J by 4 bases, with 4 bases left in between. CDR3 length equals 12 residues. The part of the CDR3 DNA that was read is TGTGCCAGCAGCTTAGACGGTTACGAG. Its translation: CASSLDGYE. Given in full, the CDR3 is CASSLDGYEQYF.

This clone appeared many times. CDR3 in amino acids: CASSLEVAVAQETQYF. The part of the CDR3 DNA that was read is TGTGCCAGCAGCTTAGAGGTAGCGGTAGCTCAAGAGACC. The chain combines TRBV7-8 with TRBJ2-5; D is possibly TRBD2 (6 bases). The sequenced fragment ends 3 residues before the CDR3 boundary, so the rest is inferred from the germline J gene. Trimming removed 1 base from V and 2 bases from J, with 14 bases in between. Germline V CDR1 and CDR2: SGHVS, FQNEAQ. The CDR3 length is 16 residues.

This clone was seen repeatedly, ten times or more. The read halts 3 residues ahead of the CDR3 end, with the missing end drawn from the germline J gene. This chain uses TRBV5-4 with TRBJ2-1; D is uncertain. The CDR3 loop spans 14 amino acids. From germline, CDR1 is SGHNT and CDR2 YYREEE (reference sequence). The V gene lost 10 bases and the J gene lost 0 bases, with 14 bases spanning the gap. The CDR3: CAVYGPSSYNEQFF. Partial CDR3 DNA: TGTGCCGTCTATGGGCCCAGCTCCTACAATGAG.

This clone was recorded many times. CDR3 sequence: CASSLSGNSYEQYF. The covered CDR3 bases are TGTGCCAGCAGTCTCAGCGGGAACTCCTACGAG. The chain carries TRBV28 and TRBJ2-7; 7 nucleotides agree with TRBD2. Coverage ceases 3 residues before the CDR3 finishes, and the germline J gene fills in the end. Germline V gene lookup returns CDR1 MDHEN and CDR2 SYDVKM. There are 14 residues in the CDR3. After removal of 5 bases from V and 0 bases from J, the junction contained 4 bases not matched to a gene.

The CDR3 sequence: CASSLDRNSPLHF. The DNA read from the CDR3 is TGTGCCAGCAGCTTAGATCGGAATTCACCC. The J gene is TRBJ1-6, the V gene TRBV11-2; D uncertain. The read ends 3 residues early relative to the CDR3; the germline J gene fills the gap. The CDR3 length is 13 residues. Germline V lookup: CDR1 SGHAT, CDR2 FQNNGV. Trimming took 0 bases from V and 7 from J, leaving 4 bases between them.

This clone was counted many times. The read terminates 3 residues before the CDR3 end, so the remaining end is supplied by the germline J gene. V usage is TRBV20-1 and J usage is TRBJ2-3, with 12 bases matching TRBD2. The germline gives CDR1 DFQATT, CDR2 SNEGSKA (reference sequence). Trimming removed 5 bases from V and 4 bases from J; junction bases left unmatched: 7. The CDR3 has 15 amino acids. This CDR3 is CSAALAGGPADTQYF. CDR3 DNA (partial): TGCAGTGCTGCGCTAGCGGGAGGGCCGGCAGATACG.

As regards this clone: The sequence runs out 3 residues before the end of the CDR3; the remainder is reconstructed from the germline J gene. The chain is built from TRBV2 and TRBJ2-7; D is possibly TRBD1 (6 bases). Germline assignment: CDR1 SNHLY and CDR2 FYNNEI. Trimming pared 4 bases from V and 4 bases from J, leaving 8 bases between. This CDR3 has 12 residues. The part of the CDR3 DNA that was read is TGTGCCAGCAGTGGGACAGCATACGAG. This translates into CASSGTAYE. The full CDR3 sequence reads CASSGTAYEQYF.

This clone came up many times. The CDR3 goes on 3 residues after the read ends, and that part is filled in from the germline J gene. The chain employs TRBV18 and TRBJ1-1, with a tentative D call TRBD1 (6 bases). The CDR3 extends over 15 amino acids. The V gene lost 1 base and the J gene lost 1 base, with 10 bases spanning the gap. Germline CDR1 KGHSH, CDR2 LQKENI. The CDR3 sequence: CASSPQGHENTEAFF. CDR3 bases read: TGTGCCAGCTCACCACAGGGACACGAGAACACTGAA.

In this sample, this clone turned up many times. The read stops 3 residues short of the end of the CDR3; the missing end is completed from the germline J gene. The chain joins TRBV7-9 to TRBJ2-3; the D gene is possibly TRBD1 (5 bases). CDR1 is SEHNR, CDR2 FQNEAQ, per germline (reference sequence). CDR3 size: 15 residues. The germline V and J ends were trimmed by 2 bases and 4 bases, with 13 bases remaining between them. CDR3 amino acids: CASSLPGQTPDTQYF. The DNA read from the CDR3 is TGTGCCAGCAGCTTACCAGGGCAGACGCCAGATACG. Complete variable domain (other parts from reference TRBV7-9 and TRBJ2-3): DTGVSQNPRHKITKRGQNVTFRCDPISEHNRLYWYRQTLGQGPEFLTYFQNEAQLEKSRLLSDRFSAERPKGSFSTLEIQRTEQGDSAMYLCASSLPGQTPDTQYFGPGTRLTVL.

This clone was counted many times. Coverage ceases 3 residues before the CDR3 finishes, and the germline J gene fills in the end. The V gene is TRBV14, the J gene TRBJ1-1; no firm D call. The CDR3 runs 14 residues. Germline V gene data show CDR1 as SGHDN and CDR2 as FVKESK. V was clipped by 0 bases and J by 3 bases, with 8 bases between them. The CDR3 loop reads CASSQELGDTEAFF. The sequenced CDR3 bases are TGTGCCAGCAGCCAAGAACTGGGCGACACTGAA. Complete variable domain (other parts from reference TRBV14 and TRBJ1-1): EAGVTQFPSHSVIEKGQTVTLRCDPISGHDNLYWYRRVMGKEIKFLLHFVKESKQDESGMPNNRFLAERTGGTYSTLKVQPAELEDSGVYFCASSQELGDTEAFFGQGTRLTVV.

On this clone itself: The read finishes 3 residues shy of the CDR3 end, and the germline J gene is used to complete it. The gene calls are TRBV2 and TRBJ1-3, with D possibly TRBD1 on 6 matching bases. Germline assignment: CDR1 SNHLY and CDR2 FYNNEI. The CDR3 length is 16 residues. With 3 bases removed from V and 1 base from J, the gap between germline ends came to 13 bases. CDR3 bases read: TGTGCCAGCAGTGATTACCCAGGGGAGTCTGGAAACACC. Encoded protein: CASSDYPGESGNT. The whole CDR3 region reads CASSDYPGESGNTIYF.

The sample holds many counts of this clone. This sequence may be a read error, since a much larger clone differs from it by one base. The read finishes 3 residues shy of the CDR3 end, and the germline J gene is used to complete it. The gene calls are TRBV5-1 and TRBJ2-5, with 7 nucleotides matching TRBD1. Per germline, CDR1 SGHRS and CDR2 YFSETQ. The CDR3 covers 14 residues. Unmatched junction bases numbered 0, after V lost 0 bases and J lost 1 base. The CDR3 loop reads CASSLGQGQETQYF. Incomplete CDR3 DNA: TGCGCCAGCAGCTTGGGACAGGGCCAAGAGACC.

This clone has a count of ten or more. The CDR3 end is not reached by the read, which stops 3 residues before it; the germline J gene fills it in. The J gene is TRBJ1-6, the V gene TRBV20-1; maybe TRBD1 (6 bases). Germline CDR1 DFQATT, CDR2 SNEGSKA (reference sequence). V lost 2 bases and J 8 bases, leaving 19 bases between the germline ends. The CDR3 has 16 amino acids. The CDR3 loop reads CSARPRGALMDSPLHF. CDR3 bases read: TGCAGTGCTAGACCCCGGGGGGCGCTGATGGATTCACCC.

Many counts were recorded for this clone. CDR3 DNA, as far as it was read: TGTGCCAGCAGCCGATACAGGGTTCCCTACGAG. Its translation: CASSRYRVPYE. The CDR3, in full, reads CASSRYRVPYEQYF. The V call is TRBV5-6, the J call TRBJ2-7, with TRBD1 as a possible D gene (6 bases). Coverage ceases 3 residues before the CDR3 finishes, and the germline J gene fills in the end. CDR3 length equals 14 residues. Germline CDR1 is SGHDT and CDR2 is YYEEEE. With 4 bases removed from V and 2 bases from J, the gap between germline ends came to 13 bases.

Remarks on this clone: Read data end 3 residues before the CDR3 end; the end is taken from the germline J gene. The gene calls are TRBV5-1 and TRBJ2-1; 9 nucleotides agree with TRBD2. This CDR3 region has 17 residues. V was clipped by 7 bases and J by 0 bases; unmatched bases: 11. The germline gives CDR1 SGHRS, CDR2 YFSETQ. The CDR3 is CASGWGTSSLSYNEQFF. CDR3 DNA, as far as it was read: TGCGCCAGCGGCTGGGGGACTAGCAGTCTCTCCTACAATGAG. Complete variable domain (other parts from reference TRBV5-1 and TRBJ2-1): KAGVTQTPRYLIKTRGQQVTLSCSPISGHRSVSWYQQTPGQGLQFLFEYFSETQRNKGNFPGRFSGRQFSNSRSEMNVSTLELGDSALYLCASGWGTSSLSYNEQFFGPGTRLTVL.